These T cell receptor beta chains were read from a single sample in a study of PD-L1 blockade in urothelial cancer. Libraries were prepared by immunoSEQ multiplex PCR; TCRdb keeps only in-frame clonotypes and omits some of them. The table shows about 44,000 clones, with roughly four fifths occurring only once. The material sequenced was PBMCs, taken around atezolizumab (anti-PD-L1) treatment. The receptors were sampled from a man in his sixties or seventies with urothelial cancer. CDR3s include the opening cysteine and the closing phenylalanine or tryptophan.

v_call: TRBV7-9; j_call: TRBJ2-3; cdr3_aa: CASSLEVASGTDTQYF
v_call: TRBV9; j_call: TRBJ2-1; cdr3_aa: CASSAGLAGVSYNEQFF
v_call: TRBV14; j_call: TRBJ1-3; cdr3_aa: CASSGQRLNTIYF
v_call: TRBV7-8; j_call: TRBJ2-7; cdr3_aa: CASSLMDSQYEQYF
v_call: TRBV5-1; j_call: TRBJ2-3; cdr3_aa: CASSSGTSGGVTDTQYF
v_call: TRBV7-8; j_call: TRBJ1-4; cdr3_aa: CASSPAGTGGEKLFF
v_call: TRBV5-1; j_call: TRBJ1-1; cdr3_aa: CASSSGRGTATGGRTEAFF
v_call: TRBV5-1; j_call: TRBJ1-2; cdr3_aa: CASSLDRFGYGYTF
v_call: TRBV9; j_call: TRBJ2-1; cdr3_aa: CASSVTKRESSYNEQFF
v_call: TRBV4-3; j_call: TRBJ2-7; cdr3_aa: CASSQTWGQGAGEQYF
v_call: TRBV2; j_call: TRBJ2-1; cdr3_aa: CASSGEGQRTYNEQFF
v_call: TRBV7-2; j_call: TRBJ1-2; cdr3_aa: CASSSDRIPNYGYTF
v_call: TRBV19; j_call: TRBJ2-2; cdr3_aa: CASSIEQGRTGELFF
v_call: TRBV28; j_call: TRBJ2-3; cdr3_aa: CASRPRAGGNTQYF
v_call: TRBV5-4; j_call: TRBJ2-7; cdr3_aa: CASSATSAPGEQYF
v_call: TRBV5-1; j_call: TRBJ1-2; cdr3_aa: CASSGDNQYGYTF
v_call: TRBV5-5; j_call: TRBJ2-1; cdr3_aa: CASSLKMDRARNEQFF
v_call: TRBV6-5; j_call: TRBJ2-7; cdr3_aa: CASSYARGGYEQYF
v_call: TRBV11-2; j_call: TRBJ2-3; cdr3_aa: CASTLYTDTQYF
v_call: TRBV9; j_call: TRBJ1-2; cdr3_aa: CASSEDSQRTNGYTF
v_call: TRBV19; j_call: TRBJ1-4; cdr3_aa: CASSIMGQGSEKLFF
v_call: TRBV6-1; j_call: TRBJ1-3; cdr3_aa: CASSVRGEGNTIYF
v_call: TRBV5-8; j_call: TRBJ2-3; cdr3_aa: CASSLEGAGTQYF
v_call: TRBV28; j_call: TRBJ1-3; cdr3_aa: CASSSRTGLGNTIYF
v_call: TRBV20-1; j_call: TRBJ1-2; cdr3_aa: CSAGGPPGYTF
v_call: TRBV5-1; j_call: TRBJ2-7; cdr3_aa: CASSLDFGQGSYEQYF
v_call: TRBV5-6; j_call: TRBJ1-1; cdr3_aa: CASSLGDRVGAFF
v_call: TRBV25-1; j_call: TRBJ2-2; cdr3_aa: CASSRRVSSTGELFF
v_call: TRBV15; j_call: TRBJ2-3; cdr3_aa: CATSRDPPRLSTDTQYF
v_call: TRBV15; j_call: TRBJ2-7; cdr3_aa: CATSPDFPSEQYF
v_call: TRBV5-1; j_call: TRBJ2-1; cdr3_aa: CASSLASGSGSNEQFF
v_call: TRBV5-5; j_call: TRBJ2-7; cdr3_aa: CASSTRTSGSYEQYF
v_call: TRBV7-2; j_call: TRBJ2-7; cdr3_aa: CASSRLAGDAYEQYF
v_call: TRBV2; j_call: TRBJ1-5; cdr3_aa: CASTRGRNQPQHF
v_call: TRBV5-4; j_call: TRBJ2-1; cdr3_aa: CASSLGSGGRIGEQFF
v_call: TRBV18; j_call: TRBJ2-1; cdr3_aa: CASSQGSGVGEQFF
v_call: TRBV19; j_call: TRBJ1-2; cdr3_aa: CASGQGRSYGYTF
v_call: TRBV2; j_call: TRBJ2-1; cdr3_aa: CASSVVAGYNEQFF
v_call: TRBV5-1; j_call: TRBJ2-5; cdr3_aa: CASSSGTGTQETQYF